This TCR beta chain is from a study of control samples from healthy donors and cancer patients. Generated by immunoSEQ multiplex PCR, the TCRdb table keeps only in-frame clones and is missing some. The sample includes some 77,000 clones, around 90% seen only once; the top ten take roughly 7.6%. V lost 4 bases, J lost 1 base, and 11 bases lay in between. The germline CDR1 and CDR2 sequences are SGHRS and YFSETQ. There are 14 residues in the CDR3. The TCR was taken from a woman in her fifties or sixties in good health. The source material was blood. This chain joins TRBV5-1 and TRBJ1-2; D unclear. The chain's CDR3 is CASSPEAHNYGYTF. DNA of the CDR3: TGCGCCAGCAGCCCGGAGGCCCATAACTATGGCTACACCTTC. Full variable domain (remainder filled in from reference TRBV5-1 and TRBJ1-2): KAGVTQTPRYLIKTRGQQVTLSCSPISGHRSVSWYQQTPGQGLQFLFEYFSETQRNKGNFPGRFSGRQFSNSRSEMNVSTLELGDSALYLCASSPEAHNYGYTFGSGTRLTVV.